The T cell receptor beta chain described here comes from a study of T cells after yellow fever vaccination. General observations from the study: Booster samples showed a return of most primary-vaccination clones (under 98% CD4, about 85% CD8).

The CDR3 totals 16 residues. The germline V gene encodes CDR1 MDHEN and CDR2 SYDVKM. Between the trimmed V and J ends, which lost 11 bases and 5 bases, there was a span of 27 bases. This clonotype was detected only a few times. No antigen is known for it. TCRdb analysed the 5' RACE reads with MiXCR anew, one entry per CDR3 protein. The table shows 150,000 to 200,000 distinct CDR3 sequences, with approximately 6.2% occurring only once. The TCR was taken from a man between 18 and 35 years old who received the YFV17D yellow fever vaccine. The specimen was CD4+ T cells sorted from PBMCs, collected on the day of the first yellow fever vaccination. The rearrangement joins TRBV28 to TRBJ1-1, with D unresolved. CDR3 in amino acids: CAASGVRPRARTEAFF. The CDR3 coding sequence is TGTGCCGCCAGTGGGGTTCGCCCTAGGGCGCGAACTGAAGCTTTCTTT.